The sequence of this TCR beta chain was determined in a study of control samples from healthy donors and cancer patients. On this clone itself: The identical CDR3 is also encoded by other nucleotide sequences in the sample.

Here immunoSEQ multiplex PCR was the method, and the copy in TCRdb shows in-frame clones only, minus some. The repertoire includes about 410,000 clones, 90% of them detected once, and more than 6% sits in the top ten. The CDR3 spans 14 residues. Trimming cost V 0 bases and J 2 bases, with 5 bases left between them. CDR1 is SGHRS, CDR2 YFSETQ, per germline. This sequence joins TRBV5-1 and TRBJ2-2, with no clear D. The sequencing input was PBMCs. The sequence derives from a man in his forties or fifties with head and neck cancer. The CDR3 DNA follows: TGCGCCAGCAGCTTGGACAGAAACACCGGGGAGCTGTTTTTT. Protein product: CASSLDRNTGELFF.